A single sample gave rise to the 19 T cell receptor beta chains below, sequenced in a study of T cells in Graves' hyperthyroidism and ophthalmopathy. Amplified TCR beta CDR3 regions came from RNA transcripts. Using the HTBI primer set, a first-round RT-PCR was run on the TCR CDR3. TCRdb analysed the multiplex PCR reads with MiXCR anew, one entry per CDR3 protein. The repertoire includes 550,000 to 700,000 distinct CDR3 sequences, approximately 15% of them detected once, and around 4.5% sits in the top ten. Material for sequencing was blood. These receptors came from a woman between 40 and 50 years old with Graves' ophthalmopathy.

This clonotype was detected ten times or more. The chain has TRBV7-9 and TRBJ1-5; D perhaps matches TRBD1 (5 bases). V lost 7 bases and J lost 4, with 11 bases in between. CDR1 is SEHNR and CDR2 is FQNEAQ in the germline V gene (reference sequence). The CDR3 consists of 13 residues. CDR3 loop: CASTGGENQPQHF. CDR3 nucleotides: TGTGCCAGCACTGGAGGGGAAAATCAGCCCCAGCATTTT.

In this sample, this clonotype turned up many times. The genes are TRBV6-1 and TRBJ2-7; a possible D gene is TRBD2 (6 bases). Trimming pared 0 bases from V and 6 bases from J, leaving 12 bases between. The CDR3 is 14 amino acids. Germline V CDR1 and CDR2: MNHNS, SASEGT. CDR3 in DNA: TGTGCCAGCAGTGAAGCTCCGGGAGATCGCGAGCAGTACTTC. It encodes CASSEAPGDREQYF.

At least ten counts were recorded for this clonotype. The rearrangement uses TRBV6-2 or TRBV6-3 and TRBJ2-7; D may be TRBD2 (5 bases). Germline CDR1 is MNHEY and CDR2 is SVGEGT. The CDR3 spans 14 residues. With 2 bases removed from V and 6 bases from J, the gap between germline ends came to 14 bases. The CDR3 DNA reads TGTGCCAGCAGTTACAGCCGAGGGATCGGCGAGCAGTACTTC. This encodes CASSYSRGIGEQYF.

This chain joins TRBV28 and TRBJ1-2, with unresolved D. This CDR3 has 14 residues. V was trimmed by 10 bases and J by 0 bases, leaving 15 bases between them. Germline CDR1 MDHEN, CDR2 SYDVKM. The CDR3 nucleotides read TGTGCCACCGCCGGTCCGTACACTAACTATGGCTACACCTTC. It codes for CATAGPYTNYGYTF.

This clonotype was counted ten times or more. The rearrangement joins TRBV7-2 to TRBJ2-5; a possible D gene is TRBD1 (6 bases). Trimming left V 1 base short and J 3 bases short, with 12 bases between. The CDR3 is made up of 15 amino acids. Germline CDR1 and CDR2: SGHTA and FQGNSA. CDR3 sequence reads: CASSLGGYREETQYF. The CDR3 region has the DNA TGTGCCAGCAGCTTAGGCGGGTACAGGGAAGAGACCCAGTACTTC.

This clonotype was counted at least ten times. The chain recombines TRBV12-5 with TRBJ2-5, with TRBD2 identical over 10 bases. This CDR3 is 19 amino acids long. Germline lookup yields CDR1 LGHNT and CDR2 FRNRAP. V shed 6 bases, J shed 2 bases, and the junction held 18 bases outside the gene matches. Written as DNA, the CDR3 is TGTGCTAGTGGACGTAGTTACGTCCTAGCGGGAGTCAATCAAGAGACCCAGTACTTC. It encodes CASGRSYVLAGVNQETQYF. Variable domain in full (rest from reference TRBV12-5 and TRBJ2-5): DARVTQTPRHKVTEMGQEVTMRCQPILGHNTVFWYRQTMMQGLELLAYFRNRAPLDDSGMPKDRFSAEMPDATLATLKIQPSEPRDSAVYFCASGRSYVLAGVNQETQYFGPGTRLLVL.

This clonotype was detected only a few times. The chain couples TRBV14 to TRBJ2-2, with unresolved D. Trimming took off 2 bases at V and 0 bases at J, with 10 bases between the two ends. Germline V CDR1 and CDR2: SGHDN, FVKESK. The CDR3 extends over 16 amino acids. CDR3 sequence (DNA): TGTGCCAGCAGCCAACTACGCCTTCCGAACACCGGGGAGCTGTTTTTT. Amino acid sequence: CASSQLRLPNTGELFF. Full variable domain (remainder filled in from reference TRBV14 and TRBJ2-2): EAGVTQFPSHSVIEKGQTVTLRCDPISGHDNLYWYRRVMGKEIKFLLHFVKESKQDESGMPNNRFLAERTGGTYSTLKVQPAELEDSGVYFCASSQLRLPNTGELFFGEGSRLTVL.

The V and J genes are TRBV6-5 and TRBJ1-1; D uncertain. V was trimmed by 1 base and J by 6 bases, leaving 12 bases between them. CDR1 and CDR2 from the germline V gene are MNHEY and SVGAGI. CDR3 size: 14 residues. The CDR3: CASSYYPDRPEAFF. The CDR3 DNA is TGTGCCAGCAGTTACTACCCGGACCGCCCTGAAGCTTTCTTT.

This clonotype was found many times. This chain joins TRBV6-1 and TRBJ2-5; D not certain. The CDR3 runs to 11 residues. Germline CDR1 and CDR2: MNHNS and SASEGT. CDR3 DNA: TGTGCGAGTCGTGATATGGCGACCCAGTACTTC. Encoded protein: CASRDMATQYF.

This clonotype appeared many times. The CDR3 loop reads CASSLGGRRVTEAFF. In nucleotides, the CDR3 is TGTGCCAGCAGTTTAGGTGGGCGGAGGGTTACTGAAGCTTTCTTT. The rearrangement links TRBV28 to TRBJ1-1; no reliable D call. The CDR3 totals 15 residues. Germline CDR1 reads MDHEN; CDR2 reads SYDVKM. Trimming took off 2 bases at V and 5 bases at J, with 15 bases between the two ends.

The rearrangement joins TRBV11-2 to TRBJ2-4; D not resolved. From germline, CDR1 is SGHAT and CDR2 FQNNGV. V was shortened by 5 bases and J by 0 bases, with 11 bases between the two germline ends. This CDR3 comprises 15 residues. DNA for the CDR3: TGTGCCAGCAGCCATAACAAGTTAGCCAAAAACATTCAGTACTTC. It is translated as CASSHNKLAKNIQYF.

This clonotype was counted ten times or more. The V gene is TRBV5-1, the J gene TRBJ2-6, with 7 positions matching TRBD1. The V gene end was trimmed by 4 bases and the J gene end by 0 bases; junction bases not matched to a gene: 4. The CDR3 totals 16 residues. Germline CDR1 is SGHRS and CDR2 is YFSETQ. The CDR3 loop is CASSVGQNSGANVLTF. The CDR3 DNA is TGCGCCAGCAGCGTGGGACAGAACTCTGGGGCCAACGTCCTGACTTTC.

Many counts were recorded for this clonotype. CDR3: CASGRQGAGEQYF. The CDR3, as DNA: TGTGCCAGCGGAAGACAGGGGGCAGGCGAGCAGTACTTC. This chain connects TRBV12-3 or TRBV12-4 to TRBJ2-7; 10 bases align to TRBD1. This CDR3 has 13 residues. V gave up 8 bases and J gave up 6 bases; unmatched junction bases: 7.

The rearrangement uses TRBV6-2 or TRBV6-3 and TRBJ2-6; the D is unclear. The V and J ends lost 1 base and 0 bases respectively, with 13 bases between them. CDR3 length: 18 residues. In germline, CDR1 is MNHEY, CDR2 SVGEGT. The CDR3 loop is CASSYFGRTLSGANVLTF. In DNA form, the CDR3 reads TGTGCCAGCAGTTACTTTGGCAGAACTCTCTCTGGGGCCAACGTCCTGACTTTC.

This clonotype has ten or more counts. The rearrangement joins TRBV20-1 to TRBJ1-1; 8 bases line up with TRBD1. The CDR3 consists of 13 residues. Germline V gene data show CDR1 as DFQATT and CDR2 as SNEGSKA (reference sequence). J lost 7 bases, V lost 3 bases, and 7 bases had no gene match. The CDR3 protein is CSASGQGRHEAFF. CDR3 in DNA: TGCAGTGCTAGTGGACAGGGACGACATGAAGCTTTCTTT.

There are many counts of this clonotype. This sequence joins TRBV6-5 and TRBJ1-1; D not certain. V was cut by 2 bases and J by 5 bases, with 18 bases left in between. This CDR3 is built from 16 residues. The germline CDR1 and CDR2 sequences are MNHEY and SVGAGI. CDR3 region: CASSYEQVGEVTEAFF. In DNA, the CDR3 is TGTGCCAGCAGTTACGAGCAGGTCGGGGAGGTAACTGAAGCTTTCTTT.

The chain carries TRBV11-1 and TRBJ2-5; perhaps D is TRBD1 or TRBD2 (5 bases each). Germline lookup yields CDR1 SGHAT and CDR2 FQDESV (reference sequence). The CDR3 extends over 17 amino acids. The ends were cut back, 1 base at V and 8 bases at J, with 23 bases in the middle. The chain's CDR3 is CASSLEFGWDDPDTQYF. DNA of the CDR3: TGTGCCAGCAGCTTAGAGTTCGGTTGGGACGACCCGGACACCCAGTACTTC. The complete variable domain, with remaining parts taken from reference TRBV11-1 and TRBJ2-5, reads EAEVAQSPRYKITEKSQAVAFWCDPISGHATLYWYRQILGQGPELLVQFQDESVVDDSQLPKDRFSAERLKGVDSTLKIQPAELGDSAMYLCASSLEFGWDDPDTQYFGPGTRLLVL.

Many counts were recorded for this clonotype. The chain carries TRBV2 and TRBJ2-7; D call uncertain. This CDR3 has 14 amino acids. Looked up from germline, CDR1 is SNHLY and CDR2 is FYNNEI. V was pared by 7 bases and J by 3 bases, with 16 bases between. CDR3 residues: CASNERNGDYEQYF. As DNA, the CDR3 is TGTGCCAGCAATGAGCGCAACGGAGACTACGAGCAGTACTTC.

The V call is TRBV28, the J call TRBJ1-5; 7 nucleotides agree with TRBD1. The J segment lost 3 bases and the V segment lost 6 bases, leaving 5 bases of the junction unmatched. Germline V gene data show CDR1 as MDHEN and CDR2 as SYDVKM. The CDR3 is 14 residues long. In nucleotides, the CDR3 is TGTGCCAGCAGAGAAGGGACAGACAATCAGCCCCAGCATTTT. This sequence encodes CASREGTDNQPQHF.